This T cell receptor beta chain was recorded in a study of human T cells and chemical hapten exposure. General study points: Donors, who had alopecia, may show an immune response that differs from healthy people's.

This clonotype was picked up many times. Its antigen is unknown. Per germline, CDR1 SEHNR and CDR2 FQNEAQ (reference sequence). CDR3 size: 15 residues. The V end lost 4 bases, the J end lost 0 bases, and 7 bases lay between the germline ends. TCRdb fed the RACE reads into MiXCR, producing one record per CDR3 protein. Of just under 350,000 distinct CDR3 sequences listed, roughly 6.9% are singletons. Described time point: patch test 1, 2 weeks after DPC sensitization. As to treatment: therapeutic diphenylcyclopropenone sensitization with weekly scalp DPC. Suited to DPC and affected by alopecia, the donors ranged from 18 to 70 years old.

This receptor was taken from a woman aged 18-35 years with alopecia areata. Some clones in this sample may be carry-over from other donors' samples. The chain joins TRBV7-9 to TRBJ1-6; no firm D call. The material sequenced was whole blood, taken in connection with sensitization to the hapten diphenylcyclopropenone (DPC). CDR3: CASSSRVSYNSPLHF. CDR3 coding DNA: TGTGCCAGCAGCTCCCGGGTCTCCTATAATTCACCCCTCCACTTT.